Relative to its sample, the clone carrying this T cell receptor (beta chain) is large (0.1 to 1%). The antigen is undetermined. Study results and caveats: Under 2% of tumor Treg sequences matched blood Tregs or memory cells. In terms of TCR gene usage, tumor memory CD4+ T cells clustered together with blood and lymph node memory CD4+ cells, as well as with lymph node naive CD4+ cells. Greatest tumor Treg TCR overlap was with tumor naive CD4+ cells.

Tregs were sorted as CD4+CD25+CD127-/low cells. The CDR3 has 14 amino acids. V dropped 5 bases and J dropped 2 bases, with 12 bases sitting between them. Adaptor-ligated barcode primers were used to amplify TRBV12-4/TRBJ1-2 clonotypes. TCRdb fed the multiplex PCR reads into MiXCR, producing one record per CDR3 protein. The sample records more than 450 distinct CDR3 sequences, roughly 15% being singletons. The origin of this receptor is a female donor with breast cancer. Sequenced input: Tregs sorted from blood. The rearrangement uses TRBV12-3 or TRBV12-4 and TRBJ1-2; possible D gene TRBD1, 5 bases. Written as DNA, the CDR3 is TGTGCCAGCAGTGCGGGACTGACAAACTATGGCTACACCTTC. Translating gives CASSAGLTNYGYTF.